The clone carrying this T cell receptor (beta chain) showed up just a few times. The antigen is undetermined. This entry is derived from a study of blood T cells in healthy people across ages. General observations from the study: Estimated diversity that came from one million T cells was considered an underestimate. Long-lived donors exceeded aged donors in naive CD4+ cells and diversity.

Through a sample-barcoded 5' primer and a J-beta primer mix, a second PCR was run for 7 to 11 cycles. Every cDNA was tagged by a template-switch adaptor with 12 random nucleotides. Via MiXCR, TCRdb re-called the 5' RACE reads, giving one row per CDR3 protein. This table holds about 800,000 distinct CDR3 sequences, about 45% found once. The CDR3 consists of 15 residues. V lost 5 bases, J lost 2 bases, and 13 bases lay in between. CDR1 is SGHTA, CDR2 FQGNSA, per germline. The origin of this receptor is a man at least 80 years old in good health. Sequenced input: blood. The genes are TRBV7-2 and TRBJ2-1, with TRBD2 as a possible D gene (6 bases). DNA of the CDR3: TGTGCCAGCAGCCCCGGGAGTACTACCTACAATGAGCAGTTCTTC. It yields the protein CASSPGSTTYNEQFF.